The present TCR beta chain was sequenced within a study of Graves' ophthalmopathy and Graves' hyperthyroidism. Findings and limits, study-wide: Discriminating ophthalmopathy from stable hyperthyroidism, a 13-signature model attained a sensitivity of 85% to 90% and a specificity of just under 84%. The authors also found most expanded thyroid clonotypes above 0.001 frequency in blood.

RNA transcripts yielded amplified TCR beta CDR3 regions. HTBI primers served in a first-round RT-PCR, which a second-round multiplex PCR followed. TCRdb re-derived calls from the multiplex PCR reads in MiXCR, one entry per CDR3 protein. Of 150,000 to 200,000 distinct CDR3 sequences in the sample, around two fifths were seen once. Concerning this clonotype: Its target is not known.

In donors with ophthalmopathy, activity was moderate-to-severe, with CAS ≥3, NOSPECS ≥4 and duration under 3 months. A roughly 10 ml volume of fresh peripheral blood provided the PBMCs. This CDR3 has 14 residues. The V and J ends lost 6 bases and 2 bases respectively, with 13 bases between them. CDR1 is DFQATT and CDR2 is SNEGSKA in the germline V gene (reference sequence). This clonotype originated in a man under 40 with Graves' ophthalmopathy. The chain carries TRBV20-1 and TRBJ2-2; D gene unclear. Material: peripheral blood. The CDR3 region has the DNA TGCAGTGCCCCGGGTAACCCTAACACCGGGGAGCTGTTTTTT. Its protein product is CSAPGNPNTGELFF.